This T cell receptor beta chain was captured in a study of cytomegalovirus exposure and HLA in healthy donors. The PCR was carried out with 60 Vbeta primers and 13 Jbeta primers. Method: immunoSEQ multiplex PCR; TCRdb's copy keeps in-frame clones and lacks some. The data contain approximately 140,000 clones, over 70% of them singletons. Study observations and caveats: Per a later analysis, HLA-associated TCR beta chains showed more clonal expansion than other, equally common TCR beta chains. TCR sequences were mostly rare, though some public TCRs occurred in many donors.

V dropped 2 bases and J dropped 3 bases, with 12 bases sitting between them. This CDR3 contains 15 residues. Germline V gene lookup returns CDR1 SGHDT and CDR2 YYEEEE. Worth noting for this clone: Its antigen is still unknown.

The clonotype comes from a woman between 35 and 50 years old in good health and CMV-seronegative. The sample comprised PBMCs. The chain recombines TRBV5-6 with TRBJ2-1; the D gene is possibly TRBD2 (6 bases). The CDR3 here is CASSFGGVFYNEQFF. The CDR3 nucleotides are TGTGCCAGCAGCTTCGGAGGGGTGTTCTACAATGAGCAGTTCTTC.